This entry lists 9 T cell receptor beta chains sequenced from one sample in a study of human T cells and chemical hapten exposure. Time point of the sample: patch test 1, 2 weeks after DPC sensitization. Described treatment: therapeutic diphenylcyclopropenone sensitization with weekly scalp DPC. MiXCR was run by TCRdb on the RACE reads, yielding one entry per CDR3 protein. The sample includes approximately 60,000 distinct CDR3 sequences, approximately 8.6% of them seen just once. Sample: whole blood, taken in connection with sensitization to the hapten diphenylcyclopropenone (DPC). The receptors originated from a woman in her thirties or forties with alopecia areata. Some clones in this sample may be carry-over from other donors' samples.

V and J are TRBV29-1 and TRBJ2-3; weak D call: TRBD2 (6 bases). Germline V gives CDR1 SQVTM, CDR2 ANQGSEA. Trimming took 0 bases from V and 6 from J, leaving 16 bases between them. CDR3 length: 15 amino acids. This CDR3 reads CSVEEVPAGSDTQYF. DNA of the CDR3: TGCAGCGTTGAAGAGGTCCCTGCGGGGAGCGATACGCAGTATTTT.

This chain uses TRBV29-1 with TRBJ1-1, with D hard to call. V was shortened by 7 bases and J by 0 bases, with 6 bases between the two germline ends. The CDR3 extends over 11 amino acids. CDR1 and CDR2 (germline): SQVTM, ANQGSEA. The CDR3 DNA follows: TGCAGCGCCCCCTTGAACACTGAAGCTTTCTTT. Translated: CSAPLNTEAFF. The whole variable domain, remainder taken from reference TRBV29-1 and TRBJ1-1, is SAVISQKPSRDICQRGTSLTIQCQVDSQVTMMFWYRQQPGQSLTLIATANQGSEATYESGFVIDKFPISRPNLTFSTLTVSNMSPEDSSIYLCSAPLNTEAFFGQGTRLTVV.

The V gene is TRBV6-1, the J gene TRBJ2-3; D tentatively fits TRBD1 or TRBD2 (5 bases each). Germline V gives CDR1 MNHNS, CDR2 SASEGT. Deletions cut 7 bases from V and 2 bases from J, with 19 bases between. This CDR3 has 16 residues. Here the CDR3 reads CASTRGDTGSTDTQYF. The CDR3 DNA is TGTGCCAGCACGAGGGGTGATACGGGGTCCACAGATACGCAGTATTTT.

This clonotype showed up many times. The chain carries TRBV29-1 and TRBJ1-1; D is possibly TRBD1 (6 bases). The germline V gene has CDR1 SQVTM and CDR2 ANQGSEA. The CDR3 totals 14 residues. Trimming took off 6 bases at V and 4 bases at J, with 18 bases between the two ends. The CDR3 bases are TGCAGCGTGGCCCCACAGGGCGTTGGCACTGAAGCTTTCTTT. It encodes CSVAPQGVGTEAFF.

This clonotype was detected ten times or more. The V and J genes are TRBV7-6 and TRBJ1-5; D is uncertain. The CDR3 has 12 amino acids. Germline CDR1 reads SGHVS; CDR2 reads FNYEAQ. V was clipped by 2 bases and J by 3 bases, with 2 bases between them. The CDR3 sequence is CASSLTNQPQHF. CDR3 DNA: TGTGCCAGCAGCTTAACCAATCAGCCCCAGCATTTT.

The sample holds many counts of this clonotype. The chain joins TRBV15 to TRBJ2-7; 8 bases match TRBD1. The CDR3 has 15 residues. Germline values: CDR1 LNHNV, CDR2 YYDKDF (reference sequence). V lost 0 bases and J lost 6; bases outside the gene matches: 7. The CDR3: CATSRDQGALSEQYF. The CDR3 DNA reads TGTGCCACCAGCAGAGACCAGGGGGCGTTAAGCGAGCAGTACTTC. Filled out from reference TRBV15 and TRBJ2-7, the complete variable domain reads DAMVIQNPRYQVTQFGKPVTLSCSQTLNHNVMYWYQQKSSQAPKLLFHYYDKDFNNEADTPDNFQSRRPNTSFCFLDIRSPGLGDTAMYLCATSRDQGALSEQYFGPGTRLTVT.

The chain employs TRBV7-9 and TRBJ1-4, with D possibly matching TRBD1 (5 bases). V was pared by 4 bases and J by 7 bases, with 13 bases between. Per germline, CDR1 SEHNR and CDR2 FQNEAQ (reference sequence). CDR3 length: 14 amino acids. The CDR3: CASSSTQGFEKLFF. CDR3 sequence (DNA): TGTGCCAGCAGCTCAACCCAGGGATTTGAAAAACTGTTTTTT.

This clonotype was observed a few times. The genes are TRBV30 and TRBJ2-2, with D tentatively TRBD1 or TRBD2 (6 bases each). Germline CDR1 and CDR2: GTSNPN and SVGIG (reference sequence). The CDR3 covers 13 residues. V was pared by 3 bases and J by 4 bases, with 9 bases between. The DNA of the CDR3 is TGTGCCTGGAGCGGGGGCGGCACCGGGGAGCTGTTTTTT. This sequence encodes CAWSGGGTGELFF.

V and J are TRBV5-4 and TRBJ2-5; D remains unclear. V lost 2 bases and J lost 0, with 8 bases in between. CDR3 length equals 14 residues. CDR1 is SGHNT, CDR2 YYREEE, per germline (reference sequence). CDR3 sequence: CASSFRTDQETQYF. The CDR3, as DNA: TGTGCCAGCAGCTTTAGGACGGACCAAGAGACCCAGTACTTC.